This entry features one TCR beta chain sequence. As to treatment: about 20 received Ad26.COV2.S at low or high dose, single or two shots; about 5 received placebo; per-sample allocation not given. On day 63 after the first injection, vaccine and placebo recipients gave samples. The length of the CDR3 is 16 residues. V shed 4 bases and J shed 3 bases, with 16 bases lying between them. CDR1 and CDR2 (germline): SGHTA, FQGNSA. This entry comes from a study of Ad26.COV2.S vaccination and SARS-CoV-2 variants. Measured with immunoSEQ multiplex PCR; TCRdb has only the in-frame clones, and not every one. The top ten clones hold over 1.3% of a sample with roughly 700,000 clones, approximately 88% of them seen once.

This TCR was recovered from a person aged 18-65 years who received the Ad26.COV2.S COVID-19 vaccine or a placebo. Sequencing was performed on peripheral blood, taken in a trial of Ad26.COV2.S vaccine versus placebo. This chain joins TRBV7-2 and TRBJ2-1; TRBD2 might be the D (6 bases). The CDR3 DNA reads TGTGCCAGCAGCTCTCGGGAGTTCCTAAGCTACAATGAGCAGTTCTTC. Its protein product is CASSSREFLSYNEQFF.